Shown below are 8 T cell receptor beta chains from a single sample sequenced in a study of blood T cell repertoires in COVID-19. The assay was immunoSEQ multiplex PCR, and TCRdb's table has in-frame clones only and misses some. The table includes a few hundred thousand clones, 83% detected once. The material sequenced was PBMCs or T cells enriched from blood (not recorded which). These receptors all come from a woman aged 45 to 65 who had recovered from COVID-19.

The genes are TRBV7-2 and TRBJ2-1; 8 bases align to TRBD2. Trimming at V came to 5 bases and at J to 3 bases, leaving 9 bases not matched to a gene. CDR1 is SGHTA, CDR2 FQGNSA, per germline. The CDR3 has 16 residues. CDR3 DNA sequence: TGTGCCAGCAGCAAATTAGCGGGAACTGGCTACAATGAGCAGTTCTTC. This sequence encodes CASSKLAGTGYNEQFF.

The DNA of the CDR3 is TGCGCCAGCAGCCAAGTTCACAGTCTTAATCAGCCCCAGCATTTT. Its translation is CASSQVHSLNQPQHF. The J gene is TRBJ1-5, the V gene TRBV4-3; D is undetermined. There are 15 residues in the CDR3. The germline V and J ends were trimmed by 1 base and 4 bases, with 11 bases remaining between them. Germline V gene sequence: CDR1 LGHNA, CDR2 YSLEER.

V is TRBV6-2 or TRBV6-3 and J is TRBJ1-2, with 9 nucleotides matching TRBD1. Germline CDR1 and CDR2: MNHEY and SVGEGT. The CDR3 is made up of 16 amino acids. Trimming cost V 2 bases and J 7 bases; bases outside gene matches: 11. The CDR3 loop is CASSYAATGGERGYTF. The CDR3 nucleotides read TGTGCCAGCAGTTACGCCGCTACAGGGGGCGAGCGTGGCTACACCTTC.

The V call is TRBV28, the J call TRBJ1-6, with TRBD1 matching over 10 bases. V gave up 5 bases and J gave up 10 bases; unmatched junction bases: 8. CDR3 length: 15 residues. CDR1 is MDHEN, CDR2 SYDVKM, per germline. The CDR3 DNA reads as TGTGCCAGCAGTCTAGGGGACAGGGGTAGGTCACCCCTCCACTTT. Its protein is CASSLGDRGRSPLHF.

The chain employs TRBV7-2 and TRBJ2-3; 16 nucleotides agree with TRBD2. The V segment lost 5 bases and the J segment 1 base; nucleotides outside the gene matches: 3. The CDR3 spans 17 residues. Germline V gene sequence: CDR1 SGHTA, CDR2 FQGNSA. The CDR3 sequence: CASSRGLAGGRTDTQYF. CDR3 DNA sequence: TGTGCCAGCAGCCGGGGACTAGCGGGAGGGCGCACAGATACGCAGTATTTT.

V is TRBV11-3 and J is TRBJ2-3; 7 bases align to TRBD1. The V segment lost 8 bases and the J segment 4 bases; nucleotides outside the gene matches: 9. This CDR3 is built from 14 residues. Germline CDR1 and CDR2: SGHNT and YENEEA. DNA for the CDR3: TGTGCCAGCCTAGACCGGGACAGACCAGATACGCAGTATTTT. Translation gives CASLDRDRPDTQYF.

CDR3 bases: TGTGCCAGCAGTTCCTCAGGTTTGCGAGAGACCCAGTACTTC. Translated, it gives CASSSSGLRETQYF. The chain recombines TRBV5-4 with TRBJ2-5; no firm D call. Per the germline V gene, CDR1 is SGHNT and CDR2 is YYREEE (reference sequence). The CDR3 runs to 14 residues. V lost 5 bases to trimming and J lost 4 bases, with 15 bases between them.

This clone was detected a few times. The V gene is TRBV4-3, the J gene TRBJ1-1; D call uncertain. Germline CDR1 LGHNA, CDR2 YSLEER. This CDR3 is 15 amino acids long. Trimming pared 0 bases from V and 7 bases from J, leaving 15 bases between. This CDR3 is CASSQDEDPGYEAFF. The CDR3 DNA reads as TGCGCCAGCAGCCAAGATGAAGATCCCGGGTATGAAGCTTTCTTT.